Listed below are T cell receptor beta chains from one sample, sequenced in a study of Graves' ophthalmopathy and Graves' hyperthyroidism. TCRdb reprocessed the multiplex PCR reads with MiXCR, giving one entry per CDR3 protein. The table has about 590,000 distinct CDR3 sequences, 35% to 45% seen once. The sample was peripheral blood or thyroid tissue (not recorded which). All receptors come from an adult man with Graves' hyperthyroidism. Both conserved end residues are part of each CDR3. Size is stated for part of the rows, as once, few or many counts, or as a class when the clone is expanded.

few	TRBV18	13	TRBJ1-3	CASSGQRQNTIYF
NA	TRBV29-1	13	TRBJ2-7	CSVEDQVSYEQYF
once	TRBV2	15	TRBJ2-2	CAIVSGTGIIGELFF
many	TRBV6-2/TRBV6-3	14	TRBJ2-7	CASSDGGRLHEQYF
once	TRBV10-3	16	TRBJ1-5	CASSPRAGTHNQPQHF
few	TRBV7-2	14	TRBJ2-5	CASSLVGTGETQYF
NA	TRBV7-9	14	TRBJ2-7	CASSVSGRTYEQYF
NA	TRBV5-4	14	TRBJ1-1	CASSTATENTEAFF
NA	TRBV5-4	17	TRBJ1-2	CASSSGEGRPRGYGYTF
many	TRBV7-9	16	TRBJ1-1	CASSLGPAGKSTEAFF
many	TRBV28	15	TRBJ2-5	CASSRRARLQETQYF
NA	TRBV20-1	18	TRBJ2-7	CSASSIGGGAGISYEQYF
NA	TRBV7-2	12	TRBJ2-5	CASSLAGEAQYF
many	TRBV9	13	TRBJ1-5	CASSVGQGDPQHF
many	TRBV10-2	14	TRBJ1-1	CASRTDRLNTEAFF
NA	TRBV20-1	14	TRBJ2-3	CSARVYSRTDTQYF
NA	TRBV12-3/TRBV12-4	15	TRBJ1-2	CASSHQGTSNCGYTF
few	TRBV27	15	TRBJ1-5	CASRTMGQGRQPQHF
many	TRBV10-2	11	TRBJ2-7	CASSESREQYF
many	TRBV2	15	TRBJ2-2	CASSRTPANTGELFF
NA	TRBV4-1	16	TRBJ1-5	CASSQDLGRSYQPQHF
NA	TRBV10-3	14	TRBJ1-1	CAISEYTGNTEAFF
few	TRBV27	13	TRBJ2-7	CASRAGQYLEQYF
NA	TRBV25-1	15	TRBJ2-5	CASSSLGLTQETQYF
few	TRBV12-3/TRBV12-4	15	TRBJ1-2	CASSLFQGAPDGYTF
few	TRBV7-9	10	TRBJ2-2	CASSFRELFF
NA	TRBV5-5	16	TRBJ2-1	CASTTIAGVPYNEQFF
many	TRBV7-2	16	TRBJ1-1	CASSSPTGGAVGEAFF
NA	TRBV29-1	13	TRBJ1-5	CSVRATGRQPQHF
NA	TRBV7-2	16	TRBJ1-5	CASSRRTGGASQPQHF
NA	TRBV29-1	13	TRBJ1-2	CSVDVVGVYGYTF
NA	TRBV28	16	TRBJ1-2	CASSFGTGRLAHGYTF
many	TRBV29-1	15	TRBJ2-2	CSVEDPRQTTGELFF
NA	TRBV29-1	14	TRBJ1-2	CSVTWGQGADGYTF
NA	TRBV19	17	TRBJ1-1	CASSSYPPVAMNTEAFF
NA	TRBV7-3	15	TRBJ2-5	CASSLTRDSQETQYF
NA	TRBV7-9	19	TRBJ2-7	CASSFLPPVRDRGDYEQYF
NA	TRBV7-2	16	TRBJ2-3	CASSKGTGTSTDTQYF
NA	TRBV7-9	15	TRBJ2-2	CASSSGTGFPGELFF
NA	TRBV7-7	13	TRBJ1-5	CAGSATPAQPQHF
NA	TRBV2	18	TRBJ1-5	CASKRGDSTGTRNQPQHF
many	TRBV4-1	14	TRBJ1-2	CASSQEGTFEGYTF
few	TRBV6-5	14	TRBJ1-5	CASSYGGNNQPQHF
few	TRBV6-6	13	TRBJ1-1	CASRPTQGSEAFF
few	TRBV29-1	13	TRBJ1-5	CSVRGASNQPQHF
many	TRBV5-1	16	TRBJ2-1	CASSLDVGRSYNEQFF
few	TRBV28	15	TRBJ2-3	CASSLTGRSTDTQYF
many	TRBV4-1	14	TRBJ1-1	CASSQVGGNAEAFF
NA	TRBV12-3/TRBV12-4	12	TRBJ1-1	CASSQPGFKAFF
NA	TRBV5-1	14	TRBJ1-5	CASSFGRDRRPQHF
NA	TRBV24-1	13	TRBJ2-1	CATSDLGRGEQFF
NA	TRBV25-1	16	TRBJ2-1	CASSTPGTGRYNEQFF
many	TRBV7-9	14	TRBJ2-2	CASSLAESNGELFF
few	TRBV24-1	15	TRBJ1-4	CATSESGTPNEKLFF
NA	TRBV10-3	14	TRBJ2-7	CAISESAYYNEQYF